This T cell receptor (beta chain) was sequenced during a study of blood T cell repertoires in COVID-19. Study details: Samples came from the United States, Italy and Spain, spanning acute and convalescent COVID-19. Sources were T cells, B-cell-depleted T cells, or PBMCs; the material itself was cDNA or gDNA.

Source study methods: For nucleated cells, counts were estimated from reference gene primer amplification. Method: immunoSEQ multiplex PCR; TCRdb's copy keeps in-frame clones and lacks some. Clonal size and the V and J genes are those of that table, whereas D and trimming came from the DNA. The table records about 250,000 clones, approximately 90% of them present only once. Looked up from germline, CDR1 is MNHEY and CDR2 is SVGAGI. Trimming took 6 bases from V and 2 from J; bases not matched to a gene: 5. CDR3 size: 14 residues. The clonotype originates from a young man with acute or convalescent COVID-19. V usage is TRBV6-5 and J usage is TRBJ2-3, with TRBD1 matching 7 bases. Sequencing input: peripheral blood. This CDR3 is CASRSTGVTDTQYF. CDR3 nucleotide sequence: TGTGCCAGCAGAAGCACAGGGGTCACAGATACGCAGTATTTT.